This entry lists 8 T cell receptor beta chains sequenced from one sample in a study of control samples from healthy donors and cancer patients. Profiled with immunoSEQ multiplex PCR; TCRdb holds only in-frame clones, not every one. The table records about 120,000 clones, around 90% of them present only once. The specimen sequenced was blood. The receptors derive from a man aged 45 to 65 in good health.

This clone was picked up one time. CDR3 amino acids: CASSYGDRDTQYF. For the CDR3, the DNA is TGTGCCAGCAGCTACGGGGACAGAGATACGCAGTATTTT. The chain has TRBV5-6 and TRBJ2-3; 7 bases match TRBD1. Germline V gene sequence: CDR1 SGHDT, CDR2 YYEEEE. CDR3 length: 13 residues. With V trimmed by 3 bases and J by 5 bases, 3 bases remained unmatched.

V gene TRBV2 combines with J gene TRBJ2-1; the D gene is possibly TRBD2 (6 bases). This CDR3 region has 12 residues. Germline lookup yields CDR1 SNHLY and CDR2 FYNNEI. V lost 6 bases to trimming and J lost 14 bases, with 17 bases between them. Here the CDR3 DNA reads TGTGCCAGCAGCCCAATCGGAGGGGATGAGTTCTTC. Protein sequence: CASSPIGGDEFF.

The chain couples TRBV12-5 to TRBJ2-3; TRBD2 aligns across 8 bases. Trimming cost V 3 bases and J 3 bases; bases outside gene matches: 23. Germline CDR1 LGHNT, CDR2 FRNRAP. The CDR3 runs to 21 residues. CDR3 protein: CASGLIPRGGLWREGTDTQYF. In nucleotides, the CDR3 is TGTGCTAGTGGTTTAATCCCCCGGGGGGGATTGTGGCGGGAAGGGACAGATACGCAGTATTTT.

The chain couples TRBV7-2 to TRBJ1-2; D is uncertain. The V end lost 5 bases, the J end lost 3 bases, and 13 bases lay between the germline ends. The CDR3 length is 14 residues. Germline assignment: CDR1 SGHTA and CDR2 FQGNSA. This CDR3 reads CASSRRSGDYGYTF. The CDR3 DNA sequence: TGTGCCAGCAGCCGGCGGTCCGGAGACTATGGCTACACCTTC. Full variable domain (missing parts from reference TRBV7-2 and TRBJ1-2): GAGVSQSPSNKVTEKGKDVELRCDPISGHTALYWYRQSLGQGLEFLIYFQGNSAPDKSGLPSDRFSAERTGGSVSTLTIQRTQQEDSAVYLCASSRRSGDYGYTFGSGTRLTVV.

V gene TRBV18 combines with J gene TRBJ2-5; 8 bases are a match to TRBD2. V was clipped by 4 bases and J by 4 bases; unmatched bases: 2. Germline assignment: CDR1 KGHSH and CDR2 LQKENI. The CDR3 has 13 residues. The CDR3 sequence is CASSLGLGETQYF. The CDR3 DNA is TGTGCCAGCTCACTGGGACTAGGAGAGACCCAGTACTTC. Combining the CDR3 with reference TRBV18 and TRBJ2-5 gives the whole variable domain NAGVMQNPRHLVRRRGQEARLRCSPMKGHSHVYWYRQLPEEGLKFMVYLQKENIIDESGMPKERFSAEFPKEGPSILRIQQVVRGDSAAYFCASSLGLGETQYFGPGTRLLVL.

The chain carries TRBV5-1 and TRBJ1-1, with 9 bases fitting TRBD1. With V trimmed by 3 bases and J by 3 bases, 6 bases remained unmatched. CDR3 size: 15 residues. Germline V gene lookup returns CDR1 SGHRS and CDR2 YFSETQ. The CDR3 DNA reads as TGCGCCAGCAGCTCGCCGCGGACAGGGGACACTGAAGCTTTCTTT. It encodes CASSSPRTGDTEAFF.

The rearrangement uses TRBV13 and TRBJ2-7; D tentatively reads TRBD1 or TRBD2 (5 bases each). V lost 1 base and J 0 bases, leaving 16 bases between the germline ends. Germline values: CDR1 PRHDT, CDR2 FYEKMQ (reference sequence). The CDR3 has 17 amino acids. This CDR3 reads CASSLAGTEDISYEQYF. The CDR3 coding sequence is TGTGCCAGCAGCTTAGCAGGGACGGAGGATATCTCCTACGAGCAGTACTTC.

The chain recombines TRBV5-1 with TRBJ2-5, with 9 bases aligning to TRBD1. V lost 3 bases and J lost 1; bases outside the gene matches: 4. CDR1 and CDR2 (germline): SGHRS, YFSETQ. The length of the CDR3 is 15 residues. The DNA of the CDR3 is TGCGCCAGCAGCTGGGGACAGGGCTCCCAAGAGACCCAGTACTTC. Residues: CASSWGQGSQETQYF.